A single T cell receptor (beta chain) is shown here with its context. Its antigen is not identified. The data stem from a study of identifying expanded T cells in peripheral blood. Study-wide points: Across healthy donors, higher total template counts meant significantly greater roughly 2-week count variance. Technical replicates showed around 1.2 changed clones; approximately two weeks roughly 18; four weeks 19.

Collection occurred without any documented infections or immune events in donors. The CDR3 spans 13 residues. CDR1 and CDR2 from the germline V gene are MNHNY and SVGAGI (reference sequence). The trim removed 10 bases at V and 1 base at J, leaving 5 bases unmatched. Clones were sequenced by immunoSEQ multiplex PCR, and TCRdb holds only the in-frame ones, with some missing. The sample records some 100,000 clones, 87% being singletons. The sequence was collected from a person aged 18 to 70 in good health. The chain combines TRBV6-6 with TRBJ2-7; 9 bases map to TRBD1. The sequenced material came from blood. The CDR3 loop is CATRQGGSYEQYF. CDR3 in DNA: TGTGCCACCCGACAGGGGGGTTCCTACGAGCAGTACTTC.